These 2 T cell receptor beta chains came from one sample sequenced in a study of T cells after yellow fever vaccination. TCRdb re-called the 5' RACE reads through MiXCR, storing one row per CDR3 protein. Of under 600,000 distinct CDR3 sequences in the sample, about a fifth were seen once. Sequenced here: PBMCs, sampled 20 to 25 days after the first yellow fever vaccination. These receptors all stem from a man between 18 and 29 years old who received the YFV17D yellow fever vaccine.

J is TRBJ1-5 and V is TRBV6-5; TRBD1 might be the D (5 bases). Germline assignment: CDR1 MNHEY and CDR2 SVGAGI. The V end lost 2 bases, the J end lost 3 bases, and 23 bases lay between the germline ends. The CDR3 is made up of 19 amino acids. DNA for the CDR3: TGTGCCAGCAGTTACCTGGGGGGTTCGATCGGGTCTCACAATCAGCCCCAGCATTTT. This codes for CASSYLGGSIGSHNQPQHF.

The rearrangement joins TRBV6-6 to TRBJ1-1; D unresolved. The CDR3 has 12 residues. Germline CDR1 is MNHNY and CDR2 is SVGAGI (reference sequence). Trimming pared 2 bases from V and 6 bases from J, leaving 7 bases between. The CDR3 nucleotides read TGTGCCAGCAGTTACCTCCGGGCTGAAGCTTTCTTT. This sequence encodes CASSYLRAEAFF.